Following are 21 T cell receptor beta chains from one sample sequenced in a study of blood T cell repertoires in COVID-19. Using immunoSEQ multiplex PCR, the repertoire was profiled, and TCRdb retains in-frame clones only, with some absent. The data show under 45,000 clones, 76% seen once. Sequencing was done on a sample of peripheral blood. The receptor set was obtained from a man at least 80 years old with acute or convalescent COVID-19.

The chain employs TRBV2 and TRBJ2-3; maybe TRBD1 (6 bases). This CDR3 comprises 16 residues. The V gene lost 4 bases and the J gene lost 2 bases, with 16 bases spanning the gap. Germline CDR1 reads SNHLY; CDR2 reads FYNNEI. Here the CDR3 reads CASSVQGTTHTDTQYF. The DNA of the CDR3 is TGTGCCAGCAGTGTCCAGGGGACCACGCACACAGATACGCAGTATTTT.

The genes are TRBV5-1 and TRBJ1-6, with D uncertain. CDR1 and CDR2 (germline): SGHRS, YFSETQ. The CDR3 is made up of 12 amino acids. Trimming took 3 bases from V and 8 from J, leaving 6 bases between them. DNA for the CDR3: TGCGCCAGCAGCTCGGTTGATTCACCCCTCCACTTT. This sequence encodes CASSSVDSPLHF.

The chain links TRBV20-1 to TRBJ1-5; the D is unclear. Germline CDR1 reads DFQATT; CDR2 reads SNEGSKA (reference sequence). CDR3 length: 13 residues. Trimming took 3 bases from V and 9 from J, leaving 15 bases between them. The CDR3 DNA follows: TGCAGTGCTAGTCGACTGGGCGAGGGGCCCCAGCATTTT. Translating it yields CSASRLGEGPQHF.

The V gene is TRBV27, the J gene TRBJ1-3; 7 bases align to TRBD1. Germline V gene data show CDR1 as MNHEY and CDR2 as SMNVEV (reference sequence). This CDR3 has 15 amino acids. V lost 6 bases to trimming and J lost 0 bases; unmatched junction nucleotides: 5. The CDR3 region is CASSLQGSSGNTIYF. For the CDR3, the DNA is TGTGCCAGCAGCCTACAGGGGAGCTCTGGAAACACCATATATTTT.

V is TRBV5-1 and J is TRBJ2-5; 8 bases are a match to TRBD2. This CDR3 is built from 15 residues. The V segment lost 0 bases and the J segment 0 bases; nucleotides outside the gene matches: 1. The germline V gene encodes CDR1 SGHRS and CDR2 YFSETQ. In nucleotides, the CDR3 is TGCGCCAGCAGCTTGGTGGGACTAGACCAAGAGACCCAGTACTTC. As protein: CASSLVGLDQETQYF.

V is TRBV11-2 and J is TRBJ2-3; a possible D gene is TRBD2 (7 bases). CDR3 size: 17 residues. V was clipped by 4 bases and J by 5 bases, with 22 bases between them. Germline values: CDR1 SGHAT, CDR2 FQNNGV. DNA for the CDR3: TGTGCCAGCAGCTCCAAGAGATTAGGGGGGGGGCTAGATACGCAGTATTTT. As protein: CASSSKRLGGGLDTQYF.

The chain couples TRBV5-5 to TRBJ2-7, with D perhaps TRBD1 (6 bases). The V end was cut by 3 bases, the J end by 1 base, with 14 bases between. Germline CDR1 is SGHKS and CDR2 is YYEKEE (reference sequence). There are 15 residues in the CDR3. DNA of the CDR3: TGTGCCAGCAGCTCCCAGACAGGAAATTCCTACGAGCAGTACTTC. Protein sequence: CASSSQTGNSYEQYF.

This clone appeared a few times. The chain couples TRBV29-1 to TRBJ1-1, with TRBD1 identical over 9 bases. The V segment lost 5 bases and the J segment 10 bases; nucleotides outside the gene matches: 14. Germline CDR1 is SQVTM and CDR2 is ANQGSEA. The CDR3 has 14 amino acids. CDR3 amino acids: CSVQLGTGLVPAFF. The CDR3 region has the DNA TGCAGCGTTCAGCTCGGGACAGGGCTCGTCCCAGCTTTCTTT.

The chain has TRBV5-1 and TRBJ2-1; D not certain. Germline CDR1 is SGHRS and CDR2 is YFSETQ. CDR3 size: 14 residues. Deletions cut 0 bases from V and 6 bases from J, with 10 bases between. CDR3 sequence: CASSLDLVGNEQFF. CDR3 bases: TGCGCCAGCAGCTTGGATCTAGTTGGCAATGAGCAGTTCTTC.

The rearrangement uses TRBV7-3 and TRBJ1-1; a possible D gene is TRBD1 (6 bases). V was cut by 5 bases and J by 5 bases, with 18 bases left in between. Germline V CDR1 and CDR2: SGHTA, FQGTGA. This CDR3 has 15 residues. The CDR3 DNA reads TGTGCCAGCAGCCTGAACAGGGATTCGGTGACTGAAGCTTTCTTT. It translates to CASSLNRDSVTEAFF.

This chain connects TRBV28 to TRBJ2-7, with D possibly matching TRBD2 (5 bases). Trimming cost V 7 bases and J 4 bases, with 14 bases left between them. The CDR3 runs 13 residues. Germline lookup yields CDR1 MDHEN and CDR2 SYDVKM. The CDR3 spells CASKVTGNYEQYF. The DNA for the CDR3 is TGTGCCAGCAAGGTGACGGGAAATTACGAGCAGTACTTC.

The chain couples TRBV5-5 to TRBJ2-1; D is possibly TRBD2 (7 bases). The V end was cut by 4 bases, the J end by 5 bases, with 10 bases between. The CDR3 is 13 amino acids. Germline V lookup: CDR1 SGHKS, CDR2 YYEKEE (reference sequence). This chain's CDR3 is CASSPGGHNEQFF. CDR3 DNA sequence: TGTGCCAGCAGCCCGGGGGGCCACAATGAGCAGTTCTTC.

The rearrangement links TRBV29-1 to TRBJ2-1; 9 bases align to TRBD1. This CDR3 comprises 15 residues. CDR1 and CDR2 from the germline V gene are SQVTM and ANQGSEA. Losses at the gene ends were 6 bases for V and 9 bases for J; bases not matched to a gene: 15. CDR3 protein: CSVPGHRGLEGEQFF. The CDR3 coding sequence is TGCAGCGTCCCAGGCCACAGGGGGCTAGAGGGTGAGCAGTTCTTC.

This chain joins TRBV10-2 and TRBJ2-1, with D unclear. Germline V gene sequence: CDR1 WSHSY, CDR2 SAAADI. Trimming cost V 8 bases and J 8 bases, with 10 bases left between them. The CDR3 has 11 residues. CDR3 protein: CASSVVHEQFF. In nucleotides, the CDR3 is TGCGCCAGCTCGGTGGTGCATGAGCAGTTCTTC.

V usage is TRBV9 and J usage is TRBJ2-3; D might be TRBD1 (5 bases). The CDR3 totals 13 residues. Trimming left V 1 base short and J 5 bases short, with 8 bases between. Germline lookup yields CDR1 SGDLS and CDR2 YYNGEE. In nucleotides, the CDR3 is TGTGCCAGCAGCGTAAGGGGAAAAGATACGCAGTATTTT. This translates into CASSVRGKDTQYF.

This clone was counted only a few times. The J gene is TRBJ2-7, the V gene TRBV13; TRBD2 is a possible D gene (5 bases). The CDR3 covers 12 residues. The V end lost 5 bases, the J end lost 3 bases, and 8 bases lay between the germline ends. Germline assignment: CDR1 PRHDT and CDR2 FYEKMQ (reference sequence). CDR3 protein: CASSATSYEQYF. CDR3 DNA: TGTGCCAGCAGCGCCACTAGCTACGAGCAGTACTTC.

This sequence joins TRBV4-2 and TRBJ1-2; D is ambiguous. CDR1 is LGHNA and CDR2 is YNFKEQ in the germline V gene. The ends were cut back, 0 bases at V and 4 bases at J, with 9 bases in the middle. CDR3 length: 14 residues. The CDR3 here is CASSQDSGSYGYTF. The CDR3 bases are TGTGCCAGCAGCCAAGACTCCGGGAGCTATGGCTACACCTTC.

This clone has just a few counts. The rearrangement joins TRBV5-1 to TRBJ1-5; possibly TRBD1 for D (5 bases). Germline V lookup: CDR1 SGHRS, CDR2 YFSETQ. Deletions cut 1 base from V and 1 base from J, with 9 bases between. The CDR3 covers 15 residues. Written as DNA, the CDR3 is TGCGCCAGCAGCTTGAATGGGGGGAGCAATCAGCCCCAGCATTTT. It yields the protein CASSLNGGSNQPQHF.

A word on this clone: The junction shows a germline mismatch at one end, possibly a read error. The J gene is TRBJ2-1, the V gene TRBV19, with TRBD2 matching over 11 bases. CDR1 is LNHDA and CDR2 is SQIVND in the germline V gene (reference sequence). The CDR3 is made up of 15 amino acids. Here the CDR3 reads CASSIAGGTYNEQFF. The DNA of the CDR3 is TGTGCCAGTAGCATAGCGGGAGGGACCTACAATGAGCAGTTCTTC.

Only one count was recorded for this clone. The chain employs TRBV5-1 and TRBJ2-1; TRBD2 matches at 9 bases. The CDR3 spans 12 residues. CDR1 is SGHRS, CDR2 YFSETQ, per germline. V gave up 0 bases and J gave up 14 bases; unmatched junction bases: 3. CDR3 nucleotide sequence: TGCGCCAGCAGCTTGGTAGCGGGAGAAAAGTTCTTC. It translates to CASSLVAGEKFF. The full variable domain, with the rest looked up from reference TRBV5-1 and TRBJ2-1, is KAGVTQTPRYLIKTRGQQVTLSCSPISGHRSVSWYQQTPGQGLQFLFEYFSETQRNKGNFPGRFSGRQFSNSRSEMNVSTLELGDSALYLCASSLVAGEKFFGPGTRLTVL.

The J gene is TRBJ2-1, the V gene TRBV13; TRBD1 agrees at 7 bases. V trimming: 2 bases; J trimming: 6 bases; junction bases outside the gene matches: 7. There are 15 residues in the CDR3. Germline V lookup: CDR1 PRHDT, CDR2 FYEKMQ (reference sequence). CDR3 sequence (DNA): TGTGCCAGCAGCTTATGGACAGGCGGTAGCAATGAGCAGTTCTTC. Its protein product is CASSLWTGGSNEQFF.